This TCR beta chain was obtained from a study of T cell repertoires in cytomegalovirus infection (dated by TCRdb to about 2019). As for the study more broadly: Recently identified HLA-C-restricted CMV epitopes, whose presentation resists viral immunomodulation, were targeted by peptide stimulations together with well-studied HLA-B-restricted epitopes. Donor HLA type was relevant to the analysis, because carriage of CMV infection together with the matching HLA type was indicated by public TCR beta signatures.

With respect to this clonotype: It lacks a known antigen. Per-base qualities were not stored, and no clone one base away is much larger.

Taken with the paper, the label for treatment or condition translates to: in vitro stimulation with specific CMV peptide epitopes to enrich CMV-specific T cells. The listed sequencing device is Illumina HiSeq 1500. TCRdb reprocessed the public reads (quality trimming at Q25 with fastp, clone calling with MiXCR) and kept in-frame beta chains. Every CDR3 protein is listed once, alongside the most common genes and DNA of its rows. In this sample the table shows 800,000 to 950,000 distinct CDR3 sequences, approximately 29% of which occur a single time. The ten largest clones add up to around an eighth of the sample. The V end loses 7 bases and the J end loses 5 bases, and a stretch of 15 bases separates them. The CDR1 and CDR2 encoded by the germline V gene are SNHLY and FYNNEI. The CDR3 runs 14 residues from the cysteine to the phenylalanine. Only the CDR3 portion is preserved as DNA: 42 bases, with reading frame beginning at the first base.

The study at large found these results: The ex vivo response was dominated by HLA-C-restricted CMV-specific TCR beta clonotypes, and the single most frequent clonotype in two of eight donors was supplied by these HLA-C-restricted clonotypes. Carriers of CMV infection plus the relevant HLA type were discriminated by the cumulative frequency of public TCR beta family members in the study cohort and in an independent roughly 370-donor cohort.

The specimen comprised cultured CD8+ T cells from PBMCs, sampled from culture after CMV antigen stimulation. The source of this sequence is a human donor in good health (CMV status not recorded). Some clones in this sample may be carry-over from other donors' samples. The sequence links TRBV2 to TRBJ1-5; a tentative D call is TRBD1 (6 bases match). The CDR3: CASTRRGGDQPQHF. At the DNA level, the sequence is TGTGCCAGCACCCGAAGGGGGGGTGATCAGCCCCAGCATTTT.